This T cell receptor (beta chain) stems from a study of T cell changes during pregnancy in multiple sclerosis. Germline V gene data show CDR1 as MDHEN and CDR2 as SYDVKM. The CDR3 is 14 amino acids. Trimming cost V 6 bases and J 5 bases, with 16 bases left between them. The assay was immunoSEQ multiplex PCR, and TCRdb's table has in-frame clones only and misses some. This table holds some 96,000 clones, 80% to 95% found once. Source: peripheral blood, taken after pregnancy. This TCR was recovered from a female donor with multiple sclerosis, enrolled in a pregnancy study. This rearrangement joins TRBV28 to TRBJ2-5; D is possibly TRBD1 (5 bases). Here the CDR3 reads CASRPRTSPETQYF. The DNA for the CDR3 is TGTGCCAGCAGACCCAGGACATCTCCCGAGACCCAGTACTTC.